These 14 T cell receptor beta chains were sequenced from one sample in a study of CD8 T cells in Susac syndrome. RNA, at about 0.5 to 1 ug, was reverse transcribed with random hexamers. TCRdb re-called the immunoSEQ multiplex PCR reads through MiXCR, storing one row per CDR3 protein. Here the sample spans some 150,000 distinct CDR3 sequences, about 95% being singletons. The sequenced material came from CD4+ T cells from PBMCs. These receptors all stem from a human donor with Susac syndrome.

This clonotype occurred once. The genes are TRBV20-1 and TRBJ2-5; D unclear. Per germline, CDR1 DFQATT and CDR2 SNEGSKA (reference sequence). V was cut by 5 bases and J by 2 bases, with 9 bases left in between. The CDR3 runs to 12 residues. The CDR3 coding sequence is TGCAGTGCTCCTACTATTCAAGAGACCCAGTACTTC. Its translation is CSAPTIQETQYF.

The chain carries TRBV7-3 and TRBJ2-1, with TRBD2 as a possible D gene (8 bases). V was trimmed by 1 base and J by 8 bases, leaving 21 bases between them. The CDR3 is made up of 17 amino acids. Germline CDR1 and CDR2: SGHTA and FQGTGA. The CDR3 DNA reads TGTGCCAGCAGCTTAAAGCCTAGCGGGCGCACAGGGGATGAGCAGTTCTTC. This translates into CASSLKPSGRTGDEQFF.

The sample holds one count of this clonotype. The rearrangement uses TRBV3-1 and TRBJ1-1; 9 nucleotides align to TRBD1. The CDR3 is 13 residues long. Per the germline V gene, CDR1 is LGHDT and CDR2 is YNNKEL (reference sequence). Losses at the gene ends were 4 bases for V and 11 bases for J; bases not matched to a gene: 8. This CDR3 reads CASSPPGQGMAFF. The CDR3 DNA reads as TGTGCCAGCAGCCCTCCGGGACAGGGAATGGCTTTCTTT.

This chain links TRBV20-1 with TRBJ2-1, with a possible D match to TRBD1 (5 bases). V was pared by 5 bases and J by 4 bases, with 12 bases between. The germline gives CDR1 DFQATT, CDR2 SNEGSKA (reference sequence). The CDR3 spans 13 residues. The CDR3 coding sequence is TGCAGTGCTCACGGAGACAGTTACAATGAGCAGTTCTTC. Amino acid sequence: CSAHGDSYNEQFF.

The chain's CDR3 is CASSSSLAGGRHEQYF. The CDR3 DNA is TGTGCCAGCAGTTCTTCCCTAGCGGGGGGGCGCCACGAGCAGTACTTC. This chain uses TRBV12-3 or TRBV12-4 with TRBJ2-7; 12 bases are a match to TRBD2. Trimming removed 4 bases from V and 5 bases from J; junction bases left unmatched: 9. The CDR3 totals 16 residues.

The J gene is TRBJ1-1, the V gene TRBV12-3 or TRBV12-4; 7 bases are shared with TRBD1. V lost 6 bases to trimming and J lost 0 bases; unmatched junction nucleotides: 4. The CDR3 is 14 amino acids. Here the CDR3 reads CASSKGQLNTEAFF. The DNA of the CDR3 is TGTGCCAGCAGCAAGGGACAGTTGAACACTGAAGCTTTCTTT.

The CDR3, as DNA: TGCAGCGCCGGGACTCTTAATGGCTACACCTTC. Protein: CSAGTLNGYTF. This rearrangement joins TRBV29-1 to TRBJ1-2; a possible D gene is TRBD1 (5 bases). CDR1 is SQVTM and CDR2 is ANQGSEA in the germline V gene. V dropped 7 bases and J dropped 6 bases, with 12 bases sitting between them. CDR3 length: 11 amino acids. Supplemented by reference TRBV29-1 and TRBJ1-2, the full variable domain reads SAVISQKPSRDICQRGTSLTIQCQVDSQVTMMFWYRQQPGQSLTLIATANQGSEATYESGFVIDKFPISRPNLTFSTLTVSNMSPEDSSIYLCSAGTLNGYTFGSGTRLTVV.

Notes on this clonotype: A junction boundary mismatches the germline segment, possibly from a read error. This chain joins TRBV15 and TRBJ2-7, with TRBD1 matching over 10 bases. Germline V gives CDR1 LNHNV, CDR2 YYDKDF (reference sequence). The CDR3 runs to 14 residues. For the CDR3, the DNA is TGTGCCACCAGCAGACCTTCCCAGGACAGGGGGGAGGACTTC. This gives the protein CATSRPSQDRGEDF.

About this clonotype itself: At one end, the junction sequence differs from germline, possibly due to a read error. This chain joins TRBV4-1 and TRBJ2-3; a weak D match, TRBD2 (6 bases). CDR3 length: 13 residues. Germline values: CDR1 MGHRA, CDR2 YSYEKL. CDR3 region: CASSRETGENMHF. In DNA form, the CDR3 reads TGCGCCAGCAGCCGCGAAACGGGGGAAAATATGCATTTT.

A single count supports this clonotype. The chain recombines TRBV25-1 with TRBJ2-2; perhaps TRBD2 as D (5 bases). Germline CDR1 and CDR2: MGHDK and SYGVNS. V shed 2 bases and J shed 7 bases, with 11 bases lying between them. The CDR3 loop spans 14 amino acids. The CDR3 region has the DNA TGTGCCAGCAGTGAACGTGGAAGCGGCGGGGAGCTGTTTTTT. Translating gives CASSERGSGGELFF.

CDR3 bases: TGCAGTGCTAGTTTTACGGGGACGACAGATACGCAGTATTTT. Its protein is CSASFTGTTDTQYF. The chain has TRBV20-1 and TRBJ2-3; D may correspond to TRBD1 or TRBD2 (5 bases each). From germline, CDR1 is DFQATT and CDR2 SNEGSKA (reference sequence). With 3 bases removed from V and 3 bases from J, the gap between germline ends came to 13 bases. The CDR3 spans 14 residues.

V is TRBV5-1 and J is TRBJ2-7, with TRBD2 as a possible D gene (5 bases). CDR1 and CDR2 (germline): SGHRS, YFSETQ. Trimming cost V 4 bases and J 2 bases, with 16 bases left between them. The CDR3 consists of 15 residues. The CDR3 is CASSRTKDSTYEQYF. CDR3 DNA sequence: TGCGCCAGCAGCAGAACAAAGGACTCAACCTACGAGCAGTACTTC.

The chain employs TRBV10-3 and TRBJ2-1; D call uncertain. The CDR3 is made up of 12 amino acids. V lost 6 bases and J 6 bases, leaving 9 bases between the germline ends. Germline-derived CDR1 and CDR2 are ENHRY and SYGVKD. CDR3 amino acids: CAIRHTTNEQFF. The CDR3 DNA is TGTGCCATCAGGCACACAACCAATGAGCAGTTCTTC.

The chain combines TRBV7-3 with TRBJ1-2; TRBD1 is a possible D gene (5 bases). V gave up 0 bases and J gave up 8 bases, with 16 bases separating them. Germline CDR1 reads SGHTA; CDR2 reads FQGTGA. This CDR3 has 15 residues. The CDR3 sequence: CASSLTRDVTGGYTF. The CDR3 DNA reads TGTGCCAGCAGCTTAACCCGGGACGTAACGGGCGGCTACACCTTC. The whole variable domain, filled in from reference TRBV7-3 and TRBJ1-2, reads GAGVSQTPSNKVTEKGKYVELRCDPISGHTALYWYRQSLGQGPEFLIYFQGTGAADDSGLPNDRFFAVRPEGSVSTLKIQRTERGDSAVYLCASSLTRDVTGGYTFGSGTRLTVV.